The 29 T cell receptor beta chains below all came from one sample that was sequenced in a study of blood T cell repertoires in COVID-19. Generated by immunoSEQ multiplex PCR, the TCRdb table keeps only in-frame clones and is missing some. Of over 250,000 clones listed, 80% to 90% were seen once; the top ten hold more than 9.5%. The sample was peripheral blood. These TCRs come from a woman in her seventies with acute or convalescent COVID-19.

The chain combines TRBV10-1 with TRBJ2-1, with 10 bases fitting TRBD2. This CDR3 region has 14 residues. CDR1 and CDR2 (germline): WNHNN, SYGVQD (reference sequence). The V and J ends lost 6 bases and 9 bases, in that order; junction bases with no gene match: 8. For the CDR3, the DNA is TGCGCCAGCAGCTCGCTAGCGGGGGCGAGTGAGCAGTTCTTC. Its translation: CASSSLAGASEQFF.

The chain uses TRBV11-3 and TRBJ2-1, with TRBD2 identical over 8 bases. V was pared by 3 bases and J by 8 bases, with 6 bases of the junction left unmatched. Germline CDR1 reads SGHNT; CDR2 reads YENEEA. This CDR3 is 14 amino acids long. The CDR3 coding sequence is TGTGCCAGCAGCTTCGGGGGGGCTCGGGATGAGCAGTTCTTC. Protein sequence: CASSFGGARDEQFF.

The chain is built from TRBV15 and TRBJ1-1, with TRBD1 as a possible D gene (5 bases). Germline CDR1 and CDR2: LNHNV and YYDKDF (reference sequence). V was clipped by 7 bases and J by 4 bases, with 16 bases between them. The CDR3 extends over 14 amino acids. CDR3 in amino acids: CATKAGESSTEAFF. The CDR3 nucleotides read TGTGCCACCAAGGCGGGGGAGTCGAGCACTGAAGCTTTCTTT.

V is TRBV18 and J is TRBJ2-7; TRBD1 matches at 7 bases. This CDR3 is built from 15 residues. Germline CDR1 KGHSH, CDR2 LQKENI. V shed 3 bases, J shed 7 bases, and the junction held 12 bases outside the gene matches. The CDR3 loop reads CASSPRKGAYGEQYF. CDR3 sequence (DNA): TGTGCCAGCTCACCCCGAAAGGGGGCTTATGGGGAGCAGTACTTC.

The rearrangement links TRBV12-3 or TRBV12-4 to TRBJ2-5, with TRBD1 identical over 7 bases. V trimming: 4 bases; J trimming: 2 bases; junction bases outside the gene matches: 1. There are 13 residues in the CDR3. The CDR3 protein is CASSWGQQETQYF. The CDR3 DNA reads as TGTGCCAGCAGTTGGGGACAGCAAGAGACCCAGTACTTC.

This CDR3 reads CASSPHPQGSSPLHF. The CDR3 DNA is TGTGCCAGCAGCCCACATCCACAGGGAAGTTCACCCCTCCACTTT. V is TRBV7-2 and J is TRBJ1-6, with D maybe TRBD1 (6 bases). The CDR3 contains 15 residues. Per the germline V gene, CDR1 is SGHTA and CDR2 is FQGNSA. V lost 5 bases, J lost 9 bases, and 17 bases lay in between.

The chain recombines TRBV4-1 with TRBJ1-1; D is perhaps TRBD1 (6 bases). The CDR3 totals 14 residues. Deletions cut 3 bases from V and 1 base from J, with 9 bases between. Germline CDR1 reads MGHRA; CDR2 reads YSYEKL. The CDR3 loop reads CASSHPRGNTEAFF. For the CDR3, the DNA is TGCGCCAGCAGCCATCCCAGGGGGAACACTGAAGCTTTCTTT.

The table lists this clone with a count of one. The V call is TRBV19, the J call TRBJ1-1; D unclear. In germline, CDR1 is LNHDA, CDR2 SQIVND (reference sequence). V lost 1 base and J lost 6, with 15 bases in between. The CDR3 loop spans 15 amino acids. Here the CDR3 reads CASSIGFRGLPEAFF. In nucleotides, the CDR3 is TGTGCCAGTAGTATAGGATTCAGAGGTTTACCTGAAGCTTTCTTT.

This clone appeared a few times. V gene TRBV3-1 (or the pseudogene TRBV3-2) combines with J gene TRBJ2-7; 12 nucleotides align to TRBD2. Germline V gives CDR1 LGHDT, CDR2 YNNKEL (reference sequence). The CDR3 is 16 amino acids. Trimming removed 1 base from V and 6 bases from J; junction bases left unmatched: 7. CDR3 nucleotides: TGTGCCAGCAGCCAAGTATCTAGCGGGGGGGGCAGCGAGCAGTACTTC. It specifies CASSQVSSGGGSEQYF.

CDR3 DNA: TGTGCCAGCAGCTTGGAACAGGGCGGGAAACTGTTTTTT. Encoded protein: CASSLEQGGKLFF. This chain connects TRBV5-4 to TRBJ1-4, with a weak D call TRBD1 (6 bases). CDR3 length equals 13 residues. With 0 bases removed from V and 11 bases from J, the gap between germline ends came to 11 bases. Germline V gene sequence: CDR1 SGHNT, CDR2 YYREEE (reference sequence).

The gene calls are TRBV6-5 and TRBJ1-2, with 7 bases identical to TRBD1. Per germline, CDR1 MNHEY and CDR2 SVGAGI. The CDR3 length is 14 residues. V trimming: 6 bases; J trimming: 8 bases; junction bases outside the gene matches: 12. Written as DNA, the CDR3 is TGTGCCAGCAGGCCTCCGGGACAGCACCCGGGCTACACCTTC. It yields the protein CASRPPGQHPGYTF.

The chain combines TRBV12-5 with TRBJ1-4; 7 bases align to TRBD1. CDR3 length equals 19 residues. CDR1 is LGHNT and CDR2 is FRNRAP in the germline V gene. Germline trimming cut 0 bases from V and 3 bases from J; bases unmatched to any gene: 13. The CDR3 DNA follows: TGTGCTAGTGGTTTGGTAGCGGATTATGAGGGGGCTCCTAATGAAAAACTGTTTTTT. It is translated as CASGLVADYEGAPNEKLFF.

J is TRBJ2-2 and V is TRBV6-6, with 12 bases matching TRBD1. V was pared by 2 bases and J by 7 bases, with 5 bases of the junction left unmatched. Germline V gene lookup returns CDR1 MNHNY and CDR2 SVGAGI (reference sequence). The length of the CDR3 is 16 residues. The CDR3 loop is CASSYGTGGAGGELFF. The CDR3 DNA follows: TGTGCCAGCAGTTACGGGACAGGGGGCGCGGGCGGGGAGCTGTTTTTT.

V usage is TRBV18 and J usage is TRBJ1-4, with a weak D call TRBD1 (5 bases). The CDR3 runs 16 residues. CDR1 is KGHSH and CDR2 is LQKENI in the germline V gene. V was cut by 3 bases and J by 6 bases, with 17 bases left in between. For the CDR3, the DNA is TGTGCCAGCTCACCTCCGCCAGGGAAAGGGGATGAAAAACTGTTTTTT. This gives the protein CASSPPPGKGDEKLFF.

The chain couples TRBV5-1 to TRBJ2-3, with 9 bases identical to TRBD2. Per the germline V gene, CDR1 is SGHRS and CDR2 is YFSETQ. V lost 7 bases to trimming and J lost 4 bases; unmatched junction nucleotides: 10. This CDR3 spans 15 amino acids. The CDR3 sequence: CASFRRAGGADTQYF. Here the CDR3 DNA reads TGCGCCAGCTTCCGCCGGGCGGGGGGGGCAGATACGCAGTATTTT.

CDR3 coding DNA: TGTGCCAGTAGTACCCGGGACAGGGTGAACACTGAAGCTTTCTTT. Its protein is CASSTRDRVNTEAFF. The rearrangement links TRBV19 to TRBJ1-1, with 9 bases lining up with TRBD1. J was trimmed by 0 bases and V by 4 bases; bases with no gene match: 3. Germline-derived CDR1 and CDR2 are LNHDA and SQIVND (reference sequence). This CDR3 has 15 amino acids.

The rearrangement links TRBV27 to TRBJ1-4; 7 bases are a match to TRBD1. Trimming at V came to 11 bases and at J to 5 bases, leaving 8 bases not matched to a gene. The CDR3 runs to 13 residues. Germline CDR1 is MNHEY and CDR2 is SMNVEV (reference sequence). The CDR3, as DNA: TGTGCCTCTACACAGGGGACGAATGAAAAACTGTTTTTT. It translates to CASTQGTNEKLFF.

In its sample, this clone was seen a few times. The rearrangement links TRBV19 to TRBJ1-1; possible D gene TRBD1, 5 bases. The CDR3 consists of 12 residues. The germline gives CDR1 LNHDA, CDR2 SQIVND (reference sequence). Deletions cut 7 bases from V and 11 bases from J, with 17 bases between. The CDR3 protein is CASTGRGEMAFF. The CDR3 DNA reads TGTGCCAGTACGGGGAGGGGCGAAATGGCTTTCTTT.

This chain joins TRBV7-3 and TRBJ2-5; weak D call: TRBD2 (6 bases). Trimming removed 2 bases from V and 5 bases from J, with 15 bases in between. The V gene's germline CDR1 is SGHTA and CDR2 FQGTGA. CDR3 length: 15 amino acids. This CDR3 is CASSLGQGGAETQYF. The CDR3 DNA is TGTGCCAGCAGCTTAGGGCAGGGAGGAGCGGAGACCCAGTACTTC.

The CDR3 sequence: CASNSGGYQETQYF. Here the CDR3 DNA reads TGTGCCAGCAATAGCGGGGGTTACCAAGAGACCCAGTACTTC. V gene TRBV6-5 combines with J gene TRBJ2-5, with 9 bases identical to TRBD2. This CDR3 comprises 14 residues. The V and J ends lost 7 bases and 0 bases, in that order; junction bases with no gene match: 3. Germline V lookup: CDR1 MNHEY, CDR2 SVGAGI.

The chain combines TRBV29-1 with TRBJ2-7, with D tentatively TRBD2 (5 bases). There are 13 residues in the CDR3. Germline V gene sequence: CDR1 SQVTM, CDR2 ANQGSEA. V lost 5 bases, J lost 5 bases, and 16 bases lay in between. The CDR3 coding sequence is TGCAGCGTTCAAGGACTTCGAATCCACGAGCAGTACTTC. The encoded protein is CSVQGLRIHEQYF.

The CDR3 nucleotides are TGTGCCACCAGCAGAGGGGGACAGACTCGCACCGGGGAGCTGTTTTTT. This encodes CATSRGGQTRTGELFF. The rearrangement links TRBV15 to TRBJ2-2, with TRBD1 identical over 7 bases. The CDR3 has 16 amino acids. The ends lost 1 base at V and 4 bases at J; junction bases unmatched: 6. Germline V gene lookup returns CDR1 LNHNV and CDR2 YYDKDF (reference sequence).

The V gene is TRBV5-6, the J gene TRBJ2-7, with 7 bases fitting TRBD1. Per germline, CDR1 SGHDT and CDR2 YYEEEE. The CDR3 extends over 14 amino acids. The V gene end was trimmed by 3 bases and the J gene end by 6 bases; junction bases not matched to a gene: 9. CDR3 sequence reads: CASSWAQGSSEQYF. The CDR3 region has the DNA TGTGCCAGCAGCTGGGCACAGGGGAGCAGCGAGCAGTACTTC.

The chain is built from TRBV6-5 and TRBJ2-7; 7 nucleotides match TRBD1. This CDR3 is built from 13 residues. Losses at the gene ends were 6 bases for V and 7 bases for J; bases not matched to a gene: 9. Germline values: CDR1 MNHEY, CDR2 SVGAGI. CDR3 protein: CASSLDRLGEQYF. CDR3 sequence (DNA): TGTGCCAGCAGCCTGGACAGGCTGGGTGAGCAGTACTTC.

The chain recombines TRBV12-3 or TRBV12-4 with TRBJ2-1; D not resolved. V lost 9 bases and J 8 bases, leaving 11 bases between the germline ends. The CDR3 has 11 residues. The CDR3 DNA reads TGTGCCAGTCTCCTATACGATGAGCAGTTCTTC. Translating gives CASLLYDEQFF.

V and J are TRBV2 and TRBJ2-5; maybe TRBD1 (5 bases). Germline V gene lookup returns CDR1 SNHLY and CDR2 FYNNEI. This CDR3 comprises 15 residues. Between the trimmed V and J ends, which lost 1 base and 4 bases, there was a span of 13 bases. The CDR3 DNA sequence: TGTGCCAGCAGTGAAGAGAGGCAGGGTGGAGAGACCCAGTACTTC. Amino acids: CASSEERQGGETQYF.

The chain joins TRBV4-1 to TRBJ1-3, with D possibly TRBD1 on 5 matching bases. V lost 5 bases and J 0 bases, leaving 20 bases between the germline ends. Looked up from germline, CDR1 is MGHRA and CDR2 is YSYEKL. This CDR3 comprises 18 residues. Here the CDR3 reads CASSWAGPGWDSGNTIYF. The CDR3 nucleotides are TGCGCCAGCAGCTGGGCAGGGCCCGGGTGGGACTCTGGAAACACCATATATTTT.

This chain uses TRBV27 with TRBJ1-1; no clear D. V lost 6 bases, J lost 1 base, and 12 bases lay in between. The CDR3 covers 14 residues. From germline, CDR1 is MNHEY and CDR2 SMNVEV (reference sequence). The CDR3 protein is CASRYSEKNTEAFF. The CDR3 DNA is TGTGCCAGCAGGTATAGCGAGAAGAACACTGAAGCTTTCTTT.

The V and J genes are TRBV9 and TRBJ1-2; 8 nucleotides match TRBD1. From germline, CDR1 is SGDLS and CDR2 YYNGEE. The CDR3 is made up of 13 amino acids. The junction had 10 bases not matched to a gene; V was cut back by 7 bases and J by 8 bases. The CDR3 DNA is TGTGCCAGCGGGTTACAGGGGGTTGACGGCTACACCTTC. It codes for CASGLQGVDGYTF.